What follows are 12 T cell receptor beta chains derived from one specimen sequenced in a study of blood T cell repertoires in COVID-19. The repertoire was sequenced with immunoSEQ multiplex PCR; TCRdb's copy has only in-frame clones and lacks some. The data show roughly 88,000 clones, about two thirds seen once. Material for sequencing was peripheral blood. These receptors were obtained from a woman aged 60-75 years in a cohort sampled during active or convalescent COVID-19.

The chain is built from TRBV30 and TRBJ1-5, with a weak D call TRBD1 (5 bases). Germline CDR1 and CDR2: GTSNPN and SVGIG (reference sequence). CDR3 length: 15 amino acids. With 2 bases removed from V and 2 bases from J, the gap between germline ends came to 13 bases. CDR3: CAWSSESGGNQPQHF. CDR3 in DNA: TGTGCCTGGAGTTCGGAATCGGGGGGCAATCAGCCCCAGCATTTT.

This chain connects TRBV7-2 to TRBJ1-1; 9 bases map to TRBD1. Trimming at V came to 5 bases and at J to 6 bases, leaving 7 bases not matched to a gene. Germline V gives CDR1 SGHTA, CDR2 FQGNSA. The CDR3 has 14 residues. This chain's CDR3 is CASSDDRGWAEAFF. The CDR3 DNA reads as TGTGCCAGCAGCGACGACAGGGGGTGGGCTGAAGCTTTCTTT.

The chain couples TRBV6-2 or TRBV6-3 to TRBJ1-2; 9 positions match TRBD1. The trim removed 2 bases at V and 3 bases at J, leaving 7 bases unmatched. The CDR3 extends over 16 amino acids. Germline V lookup: CDR1 MNHEY, CDR2 SVGEGT. Written as DNA, the CDR3 is TGTGCCAGCAGTTACCGGGGACAGGGTAACGACTATGGCTACACCTTC. It translates to CASSYRGQGNDYGYTF.

The chain employs TRBV14 and TRBJ1-2; 8 bases align to TRBD1. The junction had 4 bases not matched to a gene; V was cut back by 1 base and J by 6 bases. Germline V CDR1 and CDR2: SGHDN, FVKESK. This CDR3 is 14 amino acids long. CDR3 coding DNA: TGTGCCAGCAGCCAAGGGCGACAGGGGCATGGCTACACCTTC. Protein product: CASSQGRQGHGYTF.

This clone was counted once. This chain uses TRBV9 with TRBJ2-1; 7 bases line up with TRBD1. This CDR3 is built from 15 residues. CDR1 is SGDLS, CDR2 YYNGEE, per germline. Trimming at V came to 4 bases and at J to 4 bases, leaving 8 bases not matched to a gene. The CDR3 loop is CASSPGTAPYNEQFF. Here the CDR3 DNA reads TGTGCCAGCAGCCCCGGGACAGCCCCTTACAATGAGCAGTTCTTC.

This clone showed up just a few times. V gene TRBV6-6 combines with J gene TRBJ2-7; 15 positions match TRBD2. J gave up 3 bases and V 5 bases, and 5 bases lay outside the gene matches. CDR3 length equals 16 residues. Looked up from germline, CDR1 is MNHNY and CDR2 is SVGAGI (reference sequence). The chain's CDR3 is CASSQGTSGGLYEQYF. The CDR3 nucleotides are TGTGCCAGCAGTCAAGGGACTAGCGGGGGGCTCTACGAGCAGTACTTC.

In the case of this clone: Just one base apart from a much larger clone, this may be a read error. The V call is TRBV2, the J call TRBJ1-2, with D unclear. Germline V gene lookup returns CDR1 SNHLY and CDR2 FYNNEI. There are 14 residues in the CDR3. CDR3 coding DNA: TGTGCCAACAGTGACCTATCCCGAAACCCCAGCTACACCTTC. Translated: CANSDLSRNPSYTF. Drawing the rest from reference TRBV2 and TRBJ1-2, the complete variable domain is EPEVTQTPSHQVTQMGQEVILRCVPISNHLYFYWYRQILGQKVEFLVSFYNNEISEKSEIFDDQFSVERPDGSNFTLKIRSTKLEDSAMYFCANSDLSRNPSYTFGSGTRLTVV.

The chain carries TRBV18 and TRBJ2-3, with 7 bases fitting TRBD1. Germline CDR1 KGHSH, CDR2 LQKENI. V lost 4 bases to trimming and J lost 0 bases; unmatched junction nucleotides: 4. The CDR3 consists of 15 residues. This CDR3 is CASSLTGASTDTQYF. The CDR3 nucleotides read TGTGCCAGCTCACTAACAGGGGCTAGCACAGATACGCAGTATTTT.

This clone was recorded once. J is TRBJ1-2 and V is TRBV11-2, with 7 bases that match TRBD1. Germline lookup yields CDR1 SGHAT and CDR2 FQNNGV. V dropped 5 bases and J dropped 3; count of bases not matched to a gene: 6. The CDR3 is 14 amino acids. CDR3 in DNA: TGTGCCAGCAGCAGATACGGACAGGACTATGGCTACACCTTC. Amino acids: CASSRYGQDYGYTF.

Ten or more counts support this clone. This chain uses TRBV29-1 with TRBJ1-5; 8 bases line up with TRBD1. Germline trimming cut 7 bases from V and 2 bases from J; bases unmatched to any gene: 7. The germline CDR1 and CDR2 sequences are SQVTM and ANQGSEA. This CDR3 spans 14 amino acids. CDR3 amino acids: CSAITGGGNQPQHF. The CDR3 nucleotides read TGCAGCGCAATCACAGGGGGAGGCAATCAGCCCCAGCATTTT.

The J gene is TRBJ1-4, the V gene TRBV7-9, with D hard to call. The CDR3 is 14 residues long. V was trimmed by 2 bases and J by 13 bases, leaving 17 bases between them. CDR1 and CDR2 (germline): SEHNR, FQNEAQ (reference sequence). The CDR3 sequence is CASSLTSVIEVLFF. The CDR3 region has the DNA TGTGCCAGCAGCTTAACCTCTGTGATTGAGGTACTGTTTTTT. Drawing the rest from reference TRBV7-9 and TRBJ1-4, the complete variable domain is DTGVSQNPRHKITKRGQNVTFRCDPISEHNRLYWYRQTLGQGPEFLTYFQNEAQLEKSRLLSDRFSAERPKGSFSTLEIQRTEQGDSAMYLCASSLTSVIEVLFFGSGTQLSVL.

The sample holds one count of this clone. The V call is TRBV30, the J call TRBJ1-6; D is possibly TRBD1 (5 bases). The CDR3 is 14 amino acids. The V gene lost 2 bases and the J gene lost 7 bases, with 12 bases spanning the gap. Germline-derived CDR1 and CDR2 are GTSNPN and SVGIG (reference sequence). The CDR3: CAWSPPGYNSPLHF. The DNA of the CDR3 is TGTGCCTGGAGTCCTCCAGGGTACAATTCACCCCTCCACTTT.